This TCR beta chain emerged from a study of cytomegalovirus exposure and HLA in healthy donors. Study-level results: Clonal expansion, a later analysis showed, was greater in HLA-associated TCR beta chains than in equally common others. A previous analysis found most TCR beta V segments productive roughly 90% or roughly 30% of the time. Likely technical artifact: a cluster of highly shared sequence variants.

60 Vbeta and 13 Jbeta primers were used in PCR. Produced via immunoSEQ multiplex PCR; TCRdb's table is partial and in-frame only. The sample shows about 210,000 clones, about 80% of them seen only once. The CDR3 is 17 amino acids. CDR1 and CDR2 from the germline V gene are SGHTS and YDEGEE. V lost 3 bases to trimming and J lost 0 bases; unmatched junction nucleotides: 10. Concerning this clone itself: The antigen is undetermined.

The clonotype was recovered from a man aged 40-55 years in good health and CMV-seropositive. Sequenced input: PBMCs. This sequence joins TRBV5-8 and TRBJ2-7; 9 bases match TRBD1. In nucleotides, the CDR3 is TGTGCCAGCAGCTCAAAAACCGGGACAGGGACCTCCTACGAGCAGTACTTC. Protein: CASSSKTGTGTSYEQYF.